This T cell receptor beta chain was captured in a study of T cell repertoires in cytomegalovirus infection. Trimming removed 2 bases from V and 6 bases from J, with 16 bases in between. This CDR3 is 15 amino acids long. The V gene's germline CDR1 is MRHNA and CDR2 SNTAGT. On this clonotype: Antigen unknown.

TCRdb itself ran the reads through MiXCR, one entry per CDR3 protein. The profile shows fewer than 1,000,000 distinct CDR3 sequences, approximately 30% of them singletons. The TCR comes from a human donor in good health (CMV status not recorded). Some clones in this sample may be carry-over from other donors' samples. The source material was cultured CD8+ T cells from PBMCs, sampled from culture after CMV antigen stimulation. This sequence joins TRBV6-4 and TRBJ1-1; D is uncertain. CDR3 residues: CASSDRPGLRAEAFF. CDR3 in DNA: TGTGCCAGCAGTGACCGCCCCGGATTGCGGGCTGAAGCTTTCTTT.